Listed below are T cell receptor beta chains from one sample, sequenced in a study of ipilimumab plus nivolumab after autologous stem cell transplantation. Using immunoSEQ multiplex PCR, the repertoire was profiled, and TCRdb retains in-frame clones only, with some absent. In the table there are fewer than 95,000 clones, 75% to 85% of which are singletons. The specimen comprised PBMCs, sampled in a trial of ipilimumab plus nivolumab as post-transplant consolidation. Receptors were obtained from a male donor with diffuse large B-cell lymphoma. Both conserved end residues are part of each CDR3. The order of the fields is D gene, V gene, clone size, J gene, CDR3 protein, CDR3 DNA. A D gene is named only where the DNA matches it firmly. Rows give clone size only sometimes, using once, few, many, or a class for an expanded clone.

D: -; V: TRBV12-5; size: once; J: TRBJ2-2; CDR3: CASGLVLGFTGELFF; DNA: TGTGCTAGTGGTTTGGTATTAGGGTTCACCGGGGAGCTGTTTTTT
D: -; V: TRBV6-1; size: -; J: TRBJ2-7; CDR3: CASSSQTYEQYF; DNA: TGTGCCAGCAGTTCTCAAACCTACGAGCAGTACTTC
D: -; V: TRBV5-1; size: -; J: TRBJ2-5; CDR3: CASSWTDKLGETQYF; DNA: TGCGCCAGCAGCTGGACCGATAAGTTGGGAGAGACCCAGTACTTC
D: -; V: TRBV6-5; size: -; J: TRBJ1-2; CDR3: CASGYRQGINYGYTF; DNA: TGTGCCAGCGGGTACCGCCAGGGGATAAACTATGGCTACACCTTC
D: -; V: TRBV6-1; size: once; J: TRBJ2-5; CDR3: CASSEMASLGGTQYF; DNA: TGTGCCAGCAGTGAAATGGCTTCTCTGGGAGGGACCCAGTACTTC
D: -; V: TRBV27; size: -; J: TRBJ1-4; CDR3: CASSPTVTNEKLFF; DNA: TGTGCCAGCAGCCCGACAGTAACTAATGAAAAACTGTTTTTT
D: TRBD2; V: TRBV7-9; size: -; J: TRBJ2-5; CDR3: CASSLEQAGWQTQYF; DNA: TGTGCCAGCAGCTTAGAACAAGCGGGGTGGCAGACCCAGTACTTC
D: -; V: TRBV27; size: -; J: TRBJ1-3; CDR3: CASSLSRVPGNTIYF; DNA: TGTGCCAGCAGTTTATCCAGGGTACCGGGAAACACCATATATTTT
D: TRBD1; V: TRBV18; size: -; J: TRBJ1-2; CDR3: CASSPNIDRESYTF; DNA: TGTGCCAGCTCACCAAATATAGACAGGGAAAGCTACACCTTC
D: -; V: TRBV4-3; size: -; J: TRBJ2-1; CDR3: CASSPTVGGSSYNEQFF; DNA: TGCGCCAGCAGCCCAACCGTAGGGGGGAGCTCCTACAATGAGCAGTTCTTC
D: -; V: TRBV6-4; size: -; J: TRBJ1-1; CDR3: CASSLRQTAFF; DNA: TGTGCCAGCTCCCTCAGACAAACAGCTTTCTTT
D: TRBD2; V: TRBV18; size: -; J: TRBJ2-1; CDR3: CASSPRTSGGGNEQFF; DNA: TGTGCCAGCTCACCACGGACTAGCGGGGGCGGCAATGAGCAGTTCTTC
D: -; V: TRBV7-9; size: -; J: TRBJ1-2; CDR3: CASSQQESGGYTF; DNA: TGTGCCAGCAGCCAACAGGAATCGGGGGGCTACACCTTC
D: TRBD1; V: TRBV28; size: -; J: TRBJ1-2; CDR3: CASSSKGAYYGYTF; DNA: TGTGCCAGCAGCTCCAAGGGGGCCTACTATGGCTACACCTTC
D: TRBD2; V: TRBV12-5; size: -; J: TRBJ2-3; CDR3: CASGSSGGADTQYF; DNA: TGTGCTAGTGGTTCCAGCGGGGGTGCAGATACGCAGTATTTT
D: TRBD1; V: TRBV11-2; size: -; J: TRBJ2-7; CDR3: CASRDREVYEQYF; DNA: TGTGCCAGCCGGGACAGGGAAGTTTACGAGCAGTACTTC
D: -; V: TRBV6-1; size: -; J: TRBJ1-2; CDR3: CAGSKMGASDYGYTF; DNA: TGTGCCGGAAGTAAGATGGGGGCTTCGGACTATGGCTACACCTTC
D: TRBD2; V: TRBV4-1; size: once; J: TRBJ2-3; CDR3: CASSQDGRGGGAVDTQYF; DNA: TGCGCCAGCAGCCAAGATGGTCGGGGCGGGGGGGCTGTAGATACGCAGTATTTT
D: TRBD2; V: TRBV5-4; size: -; J: TRBJ2-3; CDR3: CASSSAGVTDTQYF; DNA: TGTGCCAGCAGCTCAGCGGGGGTCACAGATACGCAGTATTTT
D: TRBD2; V: TRBV18; size: -; J: TRBJ2-1; CDR3: CASSPPSSGGNEQFF; DNA: TGTGCCAGCTCACCACCGTCCAGCGGGGGGAATGAGCAGTTCTTC
D: -; V: TRBV5-1; size: -; J: TRBJ1-2; CDR3: CASSLSGPDGYTF; DNA: TGCGCCAGCAGCTTATCAGGGCCCGATGGCTACACCTTC
D: -; V: TRBV21-1; size: -; J: TRBJ2-3; CDR3: CASTEDRHGTDTQYF; DNA: TGTGCCAGCACTGAAGACAGGCACGGGACAGATACGCAGTATTTT
D: -; V: TRBV15; size: -; J: TRBJ2-5; CDR3: CAASRDLGRAIETQYF; DNA: TGTGCCGCCAGCAGAGATTTAGGCAGGGCGATAGAGACCCAGTACTTC
D: -; V: TRBV18; size: -; J: TRBJ2-5; CDR3: CASSRGAETQYF; DNA: TGTGCCAGCTCACGGGGGGCCGAGACCCAGTACTTC
D: -; V: TRBV30; size: -; J: TRBJ2-1; CDR3: CAWSVGWNEQFF; DNA: TGTGCCTGGAGTGTAGGGTGGAATGAGCAGTTCTTC
D: TRBD1; V: TRBV6-6; size: -; J: TRBJ1-1; CDR3: CASGMDRGRTEAFF; DNA: TGTGCCAGCGGGATGGACAGGGGTAGGACTGAAGCTTTCTTT
D: -; V: TRBV29-1; size: few; J: TRBJ1-1; CDR3: CSVPSSNTEAFF; DNA: TGCAGCGTACCTTCCTCGAACACTGAAGCTTTCTTT
D: TRBD1; V: TRBV11-1; size: -; J: TRBJ2-6; CDR3: CASSLGQGVSSGANVLTF; DNA: TGTGCCAGCAGCTTGGGACAGGGGGTATCGTCTGGGGCCAACGTCCTGACTTTC
D: -; V: TRBV5-1; size: -; J: TRBJ2-2; CDR3: CASSLDRMNTGELFF; DNA: TGCGCCAGCAGCTTGGACAGAATGAACACCGGGGAGCTGTTTTTT
D: -; V: TRBV11-2; size: few; J: TRBJ2-1; CDR3: CASSLGFAGTNEQFF; DNA: TGTGCCAGCAGCTTAGGGTTCGCCGGAACCAATGAGCAGTTCTTC
D: -; V: TRBV5-8; size: -; J: TRBJ2-5; CDR3: CASTTPLGGGGLETQYF; DNA: TGTGCCAGCACCACCCCTCTTGGTGGGGGGGGGCTAGAGACCCAGTACTTC
D: TRBD1; V: TRBV7-9; size: -; J: TRBJ2-1; CDR3: CASISGQGSYNEQFF; DNA: TGTGCCAGCATATCCGGACAGGGGTCCTACAATGAGCAGTTCTTC
D: -; V: TRBV19; size: -; J: TRBJ2-7; CDR3: CASSILKPGVLYEQYF; DNA: TGTGCCAGTAGTATACTCAAGCCGGGTGTTCTCTACGAGCAGTACTTC
D: -; V: TRBV15; size: -; J: TRBJ1-6; CDR3: CATSRDVGAHNSPLHF; DNA: TGTGCCACCAGCAGAGATGTGGGGGCCCATAATTCACCCCTCCACTTT
D: -; V: TRBV28; size: -; J: TRBJ1-6; CDR3: CASRWGRRYNSPLHF; DNA: TGTGCCAGCAGGTGGGGCAGGCGGTATAATTCACCCCTCCACTTT
D: TRBD1; V: TRBV7-9; size: -; J: TRBJ2-2; CDR3: CASSGDRGLWTGELFF; DNA: TGTGCCAGCAGCGGGGACAGGGGGCTCTGGACCGGGGAGCTGTTTTTT
D: -; V: TRBV11-2; size: -; J: TRBJ2-3; CDR3: CASSLLEPTDTQYF; DNA: TGTGCCAGCAGCTTATTGGAGCCCACAGATACGCAGTATTTT
D: -; V: TRBV4-1; size: few; J: TRBJ1-2; CDR3: CASSQLDRKYGYTF; DNA: TGCGCCAGCAGCCAACTCGACAGAAAATATGGCTACACCTTC
D: TRBD2; V: TRBV18; size: -; J: TRBJ2-5; CDR3: CASSAGGGETQYF; DNA: TGTGCCAGCTCTGCCGGGGGAGGGGAGACCCAGTACTTC
D: -; V: TRBV7-2; size: -; J: TRBJ2-1; CDR3: CASSEDRISYNEQFF; DNA: TGTGCCAGCAGCGAGGACAGAATCTCCTACAATGAGCAGTTCTTC
D: -; V: TRBV29-1; size: few; J: TRBJ1-1; CDR3: CSAAGETEAFF; DNA: TGCAGCGCCGCGGGGGAGACTGAAGCTTTCTTT
D: -; V: TRBV18; size: -; J: TRBJ1-3; CDR3: CASSQQASGNTIYF; DNA: TGTGCCAGCTCACAACAGGCCTCTGGAAACACCATATATTTT
D: TRBD2; V: TRBV4-3; size: -; J: TRBJ2-3; CDR3: CASSRAGGVTDTQYF; DNA: TGCGCCAGCAGCCGGGCGGGGGGGGTCACAGATACGCAGTATTTT
D: TRBD1; V: TRBV5-1; size: -; J: TRBJ2-1; CDR3: CASSQRQGVGNEQFF; DNA: TGCGCCAGCAGCCAACGACAGGGTGTGGGCAATGAGCAGTTCTTC
D: -; V: TRBV5-6; size: -; J: TRBJ1-1; CDR3: CASSGGRSTEAFF; DNA: TGTGCCAGCAGCGGAGGTCGATCCACTGAAGCTTTCTTT
D: -; V: TRBV18; size: -; J: TRBJ2-6; CDR3: CASSPQGTGSGANVLTF; DNA: TGTGCCAGCTCACCCCAGGGGACGGGCTCTGGGGCCAACGTCCTGACTTTC
D: -; V: TRBV11-2; size: -; J: TRBJ1-1; CDR3: CASSGPGNTEAFF; DNA: TGTGCCAGCAGCGGCCCAGGAAACACTGAAGCTTTCTTT
D: TRBD1; V: TRBV19; size: -; J: TRBJ1-1; CDR3: CASSIFETGAGTEAFF; DNA: TGTGCCAGTAGTATTTTTGAGACAGGGGCCGGCACTGAAGCTTTCTTT
D: TRBD1; V: TRBV9; size: -; J: TRBJ1-4; CDR3: CASSPRTGQNEKLFF; DNA: TGTGCCAGCAGCCCCCGGACGGGACAGAATGAAAAACTGTTTTTT
D: TRBD1; V: TRBV18; size: -; J: TRBJ1-5; CDR3: CASSPTPAGQGRYQPQHF; DNA: TGTGCCAGCTCACCAACTCCCGCGGGACAGGGTAGATATCAGCCCCAGCATTTT
D: -; V: TRBV11-2; size: few; J: TRBJ2-5; CDR3: CASSPRVAAQETQYF; DNA: TGTGCCAGCAGCCCCCGGGTAGCGGCCCAAGAGACCCAGTACTTC
D: -; V: TRBV7-6; size: -; J: TRBJ1-6; CDR3: CASSHQGMNSPLHF; DNA: TGTGCCAGCAGTCACCAGGGGATGAATTCACCCCTCCACTTT
D: TRBD1; V: TRBV6-6; size: once; J: TRBJ1-5; CDR3: CASKRGTGVGNQPQHF; DNA: TGTGCCAGCAAACGCGGGACAGGGGTGGGCAATCAGCCCCAGCATTTT
D: TRBD1; V: TRBV11-3; size: -; J: TRBJ2-5; CDR3: CASSVTGGSETQYF; DNA: TGTGCCAGCAGCGTGACAGGGGGCAGCGAGACCCAGTACTTC
D: -; V: TRBV10-1; size: -; J: TRBJ2-7; CDR3: CASSEAGGGEQYF; DNA: TGCGCCAGCAGTGAGGCAGGAGGAGGCGAGCAGTACTTC
D: TRBD2; V: TRBV4-1; size: -; J: TRBJ2-5; CDR3: CASSQGASGVETQYF; DNA: TGCGCCAGCAGCCAAGGGGCTAGCGGCGTGGAGACCCAGTACTTC
D: -; V: TRBV4-1; size: -; J: TRBJ2-2; CDR3: CASSHGTSTGELFF; DNA: TGCGCCAGCAGCCACGGGACCAGCACCGGGGAGCTGTTTTTT
D: TRBD1; V: TRBV27; size: -; J: TRBJ2-6; CDR3: CASSSPGTGANVLTF; DNA: TGTGCCAGCAGTTCACCCGGGACAGGAGCCAACGTCCTGACTTTC
D: -; V: TRBV27; size: -; J: TRBJ2-1; CDR3: CATRLGPGSEQFF; DNA: TGTGCCACCCGTTTGGGACCGGGCAGTGAGCAGTTCTTC
D: -; V: TRBV11-2; size: -; J: TRBJ2-7; CDR3: CASSSFTYEQYF; DNA: TGTGCCAGCAGCTCCTTTACCTACGAGCAGTACTTC